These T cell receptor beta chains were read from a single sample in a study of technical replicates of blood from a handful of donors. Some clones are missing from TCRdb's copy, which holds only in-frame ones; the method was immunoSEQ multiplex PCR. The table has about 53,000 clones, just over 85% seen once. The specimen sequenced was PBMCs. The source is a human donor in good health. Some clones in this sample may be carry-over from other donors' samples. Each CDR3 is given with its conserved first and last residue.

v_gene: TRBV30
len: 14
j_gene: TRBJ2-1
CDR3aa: CAWILRGANGEQFF

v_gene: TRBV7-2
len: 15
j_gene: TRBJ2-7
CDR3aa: CASSLGLGSSYEQYF

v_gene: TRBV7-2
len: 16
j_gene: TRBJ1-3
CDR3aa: CASSLAGQLSGNTIYF

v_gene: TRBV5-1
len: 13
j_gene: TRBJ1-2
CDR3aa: CASSNGQGSGYTF

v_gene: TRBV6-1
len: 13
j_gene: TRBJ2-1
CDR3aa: CASSLAGENEQFF

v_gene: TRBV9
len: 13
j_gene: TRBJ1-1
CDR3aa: CASSVSGNTEAFF

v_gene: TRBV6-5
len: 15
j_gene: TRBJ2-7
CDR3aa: CASRLPGQGSAEQYF

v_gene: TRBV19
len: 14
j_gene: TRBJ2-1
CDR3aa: CASTPTSDGHEQFF

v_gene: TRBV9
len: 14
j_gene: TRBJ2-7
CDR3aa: CASSVTPGIDEQYF

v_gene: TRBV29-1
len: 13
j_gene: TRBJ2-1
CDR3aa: CTVGQGGYNEQFF

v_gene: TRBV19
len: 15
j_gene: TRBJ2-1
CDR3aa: CASSSAGALYNEQFF

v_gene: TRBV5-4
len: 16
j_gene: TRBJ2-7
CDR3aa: CASSLGTSGGPYEQYF

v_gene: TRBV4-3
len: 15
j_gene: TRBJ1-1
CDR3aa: CASSQERVGGTEAFF

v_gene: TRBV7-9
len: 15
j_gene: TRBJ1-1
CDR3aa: CASSLGTGVNTEAFF

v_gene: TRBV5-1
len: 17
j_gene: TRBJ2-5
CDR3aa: CASRDGTSGKVLETQYF

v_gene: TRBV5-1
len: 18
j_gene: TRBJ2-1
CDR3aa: CASSPIQRWDSNNNEQFF

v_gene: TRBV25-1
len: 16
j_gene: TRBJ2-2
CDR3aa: CASSSPGTSGPGELFF

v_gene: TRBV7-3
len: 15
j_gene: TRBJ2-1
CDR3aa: CASSSPLAGANEQFF

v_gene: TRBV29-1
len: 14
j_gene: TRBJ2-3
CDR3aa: CSVEDWSRSDTQYF

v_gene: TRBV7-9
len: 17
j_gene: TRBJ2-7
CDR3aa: CASSLGGAGGRSYEQYF

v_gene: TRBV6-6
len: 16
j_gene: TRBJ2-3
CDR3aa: CASSYGGLAGTDTQYF

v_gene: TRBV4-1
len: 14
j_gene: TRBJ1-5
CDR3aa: CASSSSRSNQPQHF

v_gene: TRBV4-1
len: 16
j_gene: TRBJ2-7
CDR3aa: CASSQGGIAGSYEQYF

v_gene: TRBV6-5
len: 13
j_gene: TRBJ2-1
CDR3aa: CASSQLAGDEQFF

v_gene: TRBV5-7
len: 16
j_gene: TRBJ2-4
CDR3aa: CASRTSQRGAKNIQYF

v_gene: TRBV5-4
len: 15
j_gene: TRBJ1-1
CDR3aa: CASSSGQGLNTEAFF

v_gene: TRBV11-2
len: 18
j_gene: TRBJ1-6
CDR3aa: CASSIPTGGRSYNSPLHF

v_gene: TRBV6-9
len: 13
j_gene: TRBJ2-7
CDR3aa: CASVPGLHYEQYF

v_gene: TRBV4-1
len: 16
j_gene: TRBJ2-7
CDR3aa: CASSQVSGRGSYEQYF

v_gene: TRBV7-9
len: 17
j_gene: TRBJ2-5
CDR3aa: CASSLPVGRGAQETQYF

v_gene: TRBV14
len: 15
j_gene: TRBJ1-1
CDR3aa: CASRPVRTGVTEAFF

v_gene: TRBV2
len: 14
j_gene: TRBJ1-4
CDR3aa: CASSEEANPEKLFF

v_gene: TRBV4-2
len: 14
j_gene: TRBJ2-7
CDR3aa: CASSLGDRDDEQYF

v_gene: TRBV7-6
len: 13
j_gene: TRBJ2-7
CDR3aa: CASSTGGPYEQYF

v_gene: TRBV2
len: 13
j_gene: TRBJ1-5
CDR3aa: CASKRQPYEPQHF

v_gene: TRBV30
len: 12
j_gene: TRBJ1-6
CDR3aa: CASDRSNSPLHF

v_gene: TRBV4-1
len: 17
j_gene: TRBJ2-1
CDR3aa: CASSPSPGGVSYNEQFF

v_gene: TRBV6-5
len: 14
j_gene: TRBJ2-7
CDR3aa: CASSYSGRAYEQYF

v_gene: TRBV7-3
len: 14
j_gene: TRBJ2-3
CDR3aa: CASGRDRSTDTQYF

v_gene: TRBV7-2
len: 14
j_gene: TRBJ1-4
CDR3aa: CASSPAWTDEKLFF

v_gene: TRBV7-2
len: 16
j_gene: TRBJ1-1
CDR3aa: CASSHEPPPLNTEAFF

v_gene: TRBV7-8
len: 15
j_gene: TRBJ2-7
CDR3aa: CASSYGTGLSYEQYF

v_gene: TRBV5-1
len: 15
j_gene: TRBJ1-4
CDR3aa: CASSLYSTTNEKLFF

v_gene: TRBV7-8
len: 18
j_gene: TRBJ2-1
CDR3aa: CASSPLGGLAGVENEQFF

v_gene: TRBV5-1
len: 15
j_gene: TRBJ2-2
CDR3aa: CASSFGRPNTGELFF

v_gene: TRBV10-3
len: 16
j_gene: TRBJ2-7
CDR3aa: CAISDLTSGSSYEQYF

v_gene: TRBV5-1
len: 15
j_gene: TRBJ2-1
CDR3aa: CASSLDPSGRGEQFF

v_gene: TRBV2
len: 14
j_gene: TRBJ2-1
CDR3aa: CASIRTSGMGEQFF

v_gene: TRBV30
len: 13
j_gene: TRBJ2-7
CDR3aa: CAWTNGQGYEQYF

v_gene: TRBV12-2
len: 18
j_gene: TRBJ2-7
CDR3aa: CASLLPSTSGDSSYEQYF